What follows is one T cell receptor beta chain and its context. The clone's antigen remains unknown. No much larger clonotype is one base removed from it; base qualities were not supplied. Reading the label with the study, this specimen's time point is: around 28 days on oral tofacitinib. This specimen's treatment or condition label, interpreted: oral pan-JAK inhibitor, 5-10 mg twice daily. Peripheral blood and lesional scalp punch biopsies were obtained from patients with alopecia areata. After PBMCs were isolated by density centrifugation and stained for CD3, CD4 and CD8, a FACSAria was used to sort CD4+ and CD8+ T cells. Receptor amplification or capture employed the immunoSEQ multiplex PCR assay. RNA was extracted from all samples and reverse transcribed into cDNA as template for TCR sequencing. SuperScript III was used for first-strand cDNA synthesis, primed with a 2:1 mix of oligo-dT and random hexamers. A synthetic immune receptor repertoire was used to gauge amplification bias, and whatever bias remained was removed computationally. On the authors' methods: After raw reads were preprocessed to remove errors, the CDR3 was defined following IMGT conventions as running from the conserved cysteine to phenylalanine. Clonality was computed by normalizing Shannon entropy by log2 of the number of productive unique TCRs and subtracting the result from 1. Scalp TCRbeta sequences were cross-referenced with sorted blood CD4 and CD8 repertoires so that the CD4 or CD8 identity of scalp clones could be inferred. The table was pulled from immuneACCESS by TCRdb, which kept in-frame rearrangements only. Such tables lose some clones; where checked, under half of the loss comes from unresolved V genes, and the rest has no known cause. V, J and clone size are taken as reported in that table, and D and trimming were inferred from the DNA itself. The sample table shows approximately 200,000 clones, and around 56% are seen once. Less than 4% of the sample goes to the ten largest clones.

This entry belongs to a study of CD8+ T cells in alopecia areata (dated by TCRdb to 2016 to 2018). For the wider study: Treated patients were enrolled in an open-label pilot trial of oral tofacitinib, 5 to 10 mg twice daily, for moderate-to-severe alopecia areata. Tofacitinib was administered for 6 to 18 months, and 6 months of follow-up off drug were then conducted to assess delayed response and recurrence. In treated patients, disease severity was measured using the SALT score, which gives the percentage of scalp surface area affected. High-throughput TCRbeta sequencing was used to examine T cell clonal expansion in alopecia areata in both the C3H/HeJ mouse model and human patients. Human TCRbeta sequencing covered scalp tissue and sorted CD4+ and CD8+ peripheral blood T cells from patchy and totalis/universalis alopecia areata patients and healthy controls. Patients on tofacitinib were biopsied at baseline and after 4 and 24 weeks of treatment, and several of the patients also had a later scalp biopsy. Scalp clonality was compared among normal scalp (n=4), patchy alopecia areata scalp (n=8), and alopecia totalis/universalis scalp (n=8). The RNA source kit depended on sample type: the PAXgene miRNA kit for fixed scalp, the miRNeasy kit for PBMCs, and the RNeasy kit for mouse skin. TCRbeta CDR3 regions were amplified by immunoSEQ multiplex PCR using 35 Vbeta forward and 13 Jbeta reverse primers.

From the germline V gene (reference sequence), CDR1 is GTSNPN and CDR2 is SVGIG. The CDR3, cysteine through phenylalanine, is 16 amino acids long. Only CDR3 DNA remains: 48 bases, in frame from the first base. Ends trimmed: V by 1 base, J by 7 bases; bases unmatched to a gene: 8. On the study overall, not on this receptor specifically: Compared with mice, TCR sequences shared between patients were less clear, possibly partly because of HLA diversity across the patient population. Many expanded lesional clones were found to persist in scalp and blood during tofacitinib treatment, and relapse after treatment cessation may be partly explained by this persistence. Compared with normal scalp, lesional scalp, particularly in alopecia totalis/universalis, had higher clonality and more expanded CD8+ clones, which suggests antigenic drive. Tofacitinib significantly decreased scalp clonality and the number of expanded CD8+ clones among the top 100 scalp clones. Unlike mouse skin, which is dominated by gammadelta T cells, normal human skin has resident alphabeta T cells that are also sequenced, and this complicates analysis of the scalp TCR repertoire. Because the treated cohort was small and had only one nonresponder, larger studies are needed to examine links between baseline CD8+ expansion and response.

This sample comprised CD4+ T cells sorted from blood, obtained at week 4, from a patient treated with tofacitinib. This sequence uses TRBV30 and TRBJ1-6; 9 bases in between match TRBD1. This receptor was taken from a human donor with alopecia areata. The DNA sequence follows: TGTGCCTGGAGTGGATTATGGGGACAGGGAAATTCACCCCTCCACTTT. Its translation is CAWSGLWGQGNSPLHF.